This T cell receptor beta chain was captured by sequencing in a study of chemoradiotherapy in HPV16-positive cancers. V lost 6 bases and J 4 bases, leaving 13 bases between the germline ends. This CDR3 comprises 13 residues. CDR1 and CDR2 (germline): SGHKS, YYEKEE (reference sequence). Using immunoSEQ multiplex PCR, the repertoire was profiled, and TCRdb retains in-frame clones only, with some absent. The sample records 20,000 or so clones, roughly 90% being singletons. This TCR was recovered from a human donor with HPV-associated anogenital cancer. This specimen was blood, taken from a patient who underwent chemoradiotherapy. The chain has TRBV5-5 and TRBJ1-1; possible D gene TRBD1, 5 bases. CDR3 region: CASIAGPGTEAFF. The CDR3 nucleotides read TGTGCCAGCATCGCGGGACCTGGCACTGAAGCTTTCTTT.